This T cell receptor (beta chain) came from a study of cytotoxic CD8 clonotypes in ibrutinib-treated CLL. Germline V lookup: CDR1 SGHRS, CDR2 YFSETQ. Trimming cost V 0 bases and J 6 bases; bases outside gene matches: 5. The CDR3 loop spans 15 amino acids. Here immunoSEQ multiplex PCR was the method, and the copy in TCRdb shows in-frame clones only, minus some. Of tens of thousands of clones in the sample, around 83% were seen once. This specimen consisted of PBMCs, obtained before ibrutinib treatment. The sequence was obtained from a human donor with chronic lymphocytic leukemia. The chain links TRBV5-1 to TRBJ2-1; 8 bases line up with TRBD2. The CDR3 nucleotides are TGCGCCAGCAGCTTGGTGCGGGGGGCGGGCAATGAGCAGTTCTTC. It is translated as CASSLVRGAGNEQFF.